The rows below give T cell receptor beta chains drawn from one sample of a study of T cells in localized non-small cell lung cancer. Only in-frame clones appear in the TCRdb table, and some are missing; sequencing was by immunoSEQ multiplex PCR. The sample shows 2,800 or so clones, over 15% of them seen only once. The material sequenced was lung tumor tissue, taken before any cancer treatment. Receptors were obtained from a man aged 35-75 years with stage I squamous cell lung carcinoma. CDR3s include the opening cysteine and the closing phenylalanine or tryptophan. A D gene is named only where the DNA matches it firmly. Clone size is stated in some rows and not others, as once, few, many or a class when expanded.

V: TRBV6-8
D: NA
J: TRBJ1-1
size: NA
CDR3: CASMLSNTEAFF
DNA: TGTGCCAGCATGCTGTCGAACACTGAAGCTTTCTTT

V: TRBV9
D: NA
J: TRBJ2-1
size: medium-sized
CDR3: CASSDSRTDGNEQFF
DNA: TGTGCCAGCAGCGATAGTCGGACCGACGGAAACGAGCAGTTCTTC

V: TRBV28
D: NA
J: TRBJ1-1
size: NA
CDR3: CASSFRETEAFF
DNA: TGTGCCAGCAGTTTCAGGGAGACTGAAGCTTTCTTT

V: TRBV19
D: TRBD2
J: TRBJ2-1
size: few
CDR3: CASSHEGGGPYNEQFF
DNA: TGTGCCAGTAGCCACGAGGGCGGGGGGCCATACAATGAGCAGTTCTTC

V: TRBV29-1
D: NA
J: TRBJ2-7
size: NA
CDR3: CSVDGSGAYEQYF
DNA: TGCAGCGTTGATGGTAGCGGTGCCTACGAGCAGTACTTC

V: TRBV11-3
D: TRBD1
J: TRBJ2-2
size: few
CDR3: CASSPQGVNTGELFF
DNA: TGTGCCAGCAGCCCACAGGGGGTGAACACCGGGGAGCTGTTTTTT

V: TRBV19
D: TRBD2
J: TRBJ2-1
size: NA
CDR3: CASRGLAYEQFF
DNA: TGTGCCAGCAGGGGACTAGCATATGAGCAGTTCTTC

V: TRBV9
D: NA
J: TRBJ1-1
size: NA
CDR3: CASSVVSGAEAFF
DNA: TGTGCCAGCAGCGTAGTATCGGGGGCTGAAGCTTTCTTT

V: TRBV6-8
D: NA
J: TRBJ2-1
size: few
CDR3: CASRSGSRNEQFF
DNA: TGTGCCAGCCGATCGGGTAGCCGGAATGAGCAGTTCTTC

V: TRBV30
D: TRBD1
J: TRBJ1-2
size: NA
CDR3: CAWRQTGNYGYTF
DNA: TGTGCCTGGCGACAGACAGGGAACTATGGCTACACCTTC

V: TRBV11-3
D: NA
J: TRBJ2-5
size: NA
CDR3: CASSLWNRGGETQYF
DNA: TGTGCCAGCAGCTTATGGAACAGGGGAGGGGAGACCCAGTACTTC